The sequence of this T cell receptor (beta chain) was determined in a study of blood T cell repertoires in COVID-19 (dated by TCRdb to about 2020). Notes on the research overall: Samples from collaborators originated in the United States, Italy and Spain and spanned both the acute and convalescent phases of COVID-19. The repertoires were released in a freely available public database meant as a resource for research on the immune response to SARS-CoV-2. Where HLA class I and class II types were available, the types were taken from metadata supplied by the sample provider, not from assay-based typing. The material from the prospective study consisted of cDNA or gDNA derived from T cells, B-cell-depleted T cells, or PBMCs. The samples were drawn from two sources: the first 160 participants of the ongoing ImmuneRACE study, and over 950 subjects contributed by 6 global collaborators. Subjects who had been exposed to COVID-19, were actively infected with it, or had recovered from it provided the deeply sampled blood TCRbeta repertoires that made up the dataset. The sample metadata nearly always contained a de-identified subject ID, COVID-19 status, age in years and sex. General findings and caveats noted by the study authors: The quantity of clinical and demographic metadata differed by source and by participant and was supplied without curation.

From the cysteine up to the phenylalanine, the CDR3 has a length of 15 residues. Of all the DNA, just the CDR3 is kept, 45 bases in frame from base 1. After removal of 5 bases from V and 4 bases from J, the junction retains 5 bases not matched to a gene. For CDR1 and CDR2, the germline V gene lists SGHTA and FQGTGA. One collaborating source in Seattle enrolled patients during active infection and followed them longitudinally through the course of disease. Whole blood was collected in K2EDTA tubes by collaborating institutions according to the institutions' own protocols. Collaborator samples were shipped for TCRbeta analysis as frozen whole blood, isolated PBMCs, or DNA extracted from either sample type. TCRbeta CDR3 regions were amplified from genomic DNA using the immunoSEQ Assay, a bias-controlled multiplex PCR. From the authors' description of their analysis: Within the assay, amplification of reference gene primers was used to estimate how many nucleated cells each sample contained. To quantify the absolute abundance of each unique TCRbeta CDR3 rearrangement, sequence reads were collapsed and filtered. Productive Simpson clonality was computed per sample as the square root of Simpson's diversity index over productive rearrangements. TCRdb carries this immuneACCESS record with in-frame sequences only. Its versions omit some clonotypes, under half of them owing to an unresolved V gene in the studies checked, with the rest unexplained. That table gives V, J and clone size, and the DNA gave D and trimming. For this sample the table gives around 310,000 clones, of which around 89% were detected only once. The ten largest clonotypes hold around 1% of the sample.

Concerning this clone: It has no known antigen specificity. Per-nucleotide qualities are absent, and no much larger clonotype sits a single base away.

The sample comprised peripheral blood. The V and J genes are TRBV7-3 and TRBJ2-2; 9 bases in the middle match TRBD2. This TCR was recovered from a middle-aged woman with COVID-19, enrolled during active disease. CDR3 reads: CASSRTSETTGELFF. The sequenced DNA is TGTGCCAGCAGCCGGACTAGCGAGACCACCGGGGAGCTGTTTTTT.